Here is one T cell receptor (beta chain) with its context. TCRdb called the RT-PCR reads again in MiXCR, with one record for every CDR3 protein. Here the sample spans around 570,000 distinct CDR3 sequences, 11% being singletons. The data stem from a study of response to subunit inactivated influenza vaccine. CDR3 length: 15 amino acids. Germline CDR1 reads MNHEY; CDR2 reads SVGAGI. The V segment lost 2 bases and the J segment 4 bases; nucleotides outside the gene matches: 7. The sample was also linked to a second study, of T cells expressing NK-cell markers. As reported in that work: TCR beta cDNA was generated via 5'RACE template switching incorporating UMIs. These clonotypes also led the CD3+CD56-NKG2C+ fraction in a handful of donors. Whether expanded NKG2C+ T cell clones were HCMV-specific remained unclear.

This sequence joins TRBV6-5 and TRBJ2-7; 8 positions match TRBD1. This sequence originates from a man aged 50 or older who received an inactivated influenza vaccine. The sequenced sample was PBMCs from blood, obtained on the day of vaccination. CDR3 DNA sequence: TGTGCCAGCAGTTACGGGCACAGGGGGACGTACGAGCAGTACTTC. It translates to CASSYGHRGTYEQYF.